This TCR beta chain comes out of a study of neurological immune-mediated disorders. This clonotype was picked up many times. Antigen: not known. V lost 3 bases, J lost 10 bases, and 21 bases lay in between. CDR3 length: 15 amino acids. The germline CDR1 and CDR2 sequences are DFQATT and SNEGSKA (reference sequence). Study-level points and caveats: The expanded clones of different subjects shared no CDR3 amino acid sequences (suggesting private repertoires in all groups).

The authors made cDNA by 5'RACE with 10-nucleotide random UMIs. Every sequencing run drew on 15-18 subjects and yielded over 170 million TCR-beta sequences. Each CDR3 protein gets one entry after TCRdb re-called the 5' RACE reads with MiXCR. The table shows 72,000 or so distinct CDR3 sequences, with 15% to 20% occurring only once. The sequencing sample was made of PBMCs. The gene calls are TRBV20-1 and TRBJ1-4; perhaps TRBD1 as D (6 bases). The receptor's source is a woman between 40 and 50 years old in good health. CDR3 nucleotide sequence: TGCAGTGCTAGGGAAGGGACGGCCAAAGGGGGAAAACTGTTTTTT. This codes for CSAREGTAKGGKLFF.